Shown below are 26 T cell receptor beta chains from a single sample sequenced in a study of siplizumab effects on memory and regulatory T cells. Generated by immunoSEQ multiplex PCR, the TCRdb table keeps only in-frame clones and is missing some. The sample lists approximately 100,000 clones; 91% were seen once. Source material: CD4+ T cells sorted from blood. The receptors were gathered from a human donor in good health. Some clones in this sample may be carry-over from other donors' samples.

The chain has TRBV11-2 and TRBJ1-2, with TRBD1 matching over 7 bases. Per germline, CDR1 SGHAT and CDR2 FQNNGV. V dropped 3 bases and J dropped 6; count of bases not matched to a gene: 10. CDR3 length equals 15 residues. CDR3 bases: TGTGCCAGCAGCTTTGGTAATAGACAGGGAGATGGCTACACCTTC. This encodes CASSFGNRQGDGYTF. The full variable domain, completed using reference TRBV11-2 and TRBJ1-2, is EAGVAQSPRYKIIEKRQSVAFWCNPISGHATLYWYQQILGQGPKLLIQFQNNGVVDDSQLPKDRFSAERLKGVDSTLKIQPAKLEDSAVYLCASSFGNRQGDGYTFGSGTRLTVV.

The V call is TRBV11-2, the J call TRBJ2-2; D unclear. Germline V CDR1 and CDR2: SGHAT, FQNNGV. V lost 5 bases, J lost 2 bases, and 12 bases lay in between. The CDR3 sequence is 15 residues long. The CDR3 nucleotides are TGTGCCAGCAGCCCAATATACAAAAACACCGGGGAGCTGTTTTTT. Translated: CASSPIYKNTGELFF.

The rearrangement joins TRBV10-1 to TRBJ2-5; no reliable D call. Germline V gene data show CDR1 as WNHNN and CDR2 as SYGVQD (reference sequence). The CDR3 consists of 13 residues. With 4 bases removed from V and 5 bases from J, the gap between germline ends came to 11 bases. CDR3 in amino acids: CASSARVEETQYF. The DNA of the CDR3 is TGCGCCAGCAGTGCTAGAGTTGAGGAGACCCAGTACTTC.

CDR3 protein: CASSYSGLTLVPTDTQYF. CDR3 sequence (DNA): TGTGCCAGCAGTTATAGCGGCCTAACCCTCGTACCAACAGATACGCAGTATTTT. The chain is built from TRBV28 and TRBJ2-3; possibly TRBD2 for D (6 bases). CDR3 length: 18 amino acids. V was shortened by 4 bases and J by 3 bases, with 23 bases between the two germline ends. The germline V gene encodes CDR1 MDHEN and CDR2 SYDVKM.

The gene calls are TRBV2 and TRBJ1-1; D perhaps matches TRBD1 (5 bases). Trimming cost V 6 bases and J 7 bases, with 21 bases left between them. This CDR3 is built from 15 residues. Germline CDR1 reads SNHLY; CDR2 reads FYNNEI. The CDR3, as DNA: TGTGCCAGCAGCATGCCTAGTAGGGGAAATATTGAAGCTTTCTTT. Protein product: CASSMPSRGNIEAFF.

This chain joins TRBV2 and TRBJ2-1; D gene uncertain. The CDR3 is 11 amino acids. In germline, CDR1 is SNHLY, CDR2 FYNNEI. V was pared by 6 bases and J by 7 bases, with 7 bases between. This CDR3 is CASSVMNEQFF. The CDR3 region has the DNA TGTGCCAGCAGCGTCATGAATGAGCAGTTCTTC.

This rearrangement joins TRBV7-9 to TRBJ2-1; 9 nucleotides line up with TRBD1. Looked up from germline, CDR1 is SEHNR and CDR2 is FQNEAQ (reference sequence). With 5 bases clipped from V and 2 bases from J, the junction kept 4 bases outside the gene matches. This CDR3 has 15 amino acids. The CDR3 DNA reads as TGTGCCAGCAGCCGGGGACAGGGTACCTACAATGAGCAGTTCTTC. Amino acid sequence: CASSRGQGTYNEQFF.

The rearrangement uses TRBV6-5 and TRBJ1-2; the D is unclear. V lost 0 bases, J lost 0 bases, and 5 bases lay in between. Germline V gene lookup returns CDR1 MNHEY and CDR2 SVGAGI. The CDR3 consists of 14 residues. The chain's CDR3 is CASSYSSTNYGYTF. The CDR3 DNA reads as TGTGCCAGCAGTTACTCGTCCACTAACTATGGCTACACCTTC.

Details on this clone: The identical CDR3 is also encoded by other nucleotide sequences in the sample. The chain links TRBV19 to TRBJ2-3, with D perhaps matching TRBD2 (6 bases). CDR3 length: 14 amino acids. V was shortened by 1 base and J by 1 base, with 6 bases between the two germline ends. Germline-derived CDR1 and CDR2 are LNHDA and SQIVND (reference sequence). The CDR3 protein is CASSIAGGTDTQYF. The CDR3, as DNA: TGTGCCAGTAGTATAGCGGGGGGCACAGATACGCAGTATTTT.

This chain links TRBV27 with TRBJ1-1, with D unclear. There are 15 residues in the CDR3. Per the germline V gene, CDR1 is MNHEY and CDR2 is SMNVEV (reference sequence). The V gene lost 3 bases and the J gene lost 0 bases, with 11 bases spanning the gap. The CDR3 nucleotides read TGTGCCAGCAGTTTGGGGTCCACAATGAACACTGAAGCTTTCTTT. It translates to CASSLGSTMNTEAFF.

The chain combines TRBV28 with TRBJ1-2; D might be TRBD1 (5 bases). The germline gives CDR1 MDHEN, CDR2 SYDVKM. The CDR3 has 15 amino acids. With 6 bases removed from V and 4 bases from J, the gap between germline ends came to 18 bases. CDR3 region: CASRPGTDIFYGYTF. The CDR3 DNA reads as TGTGCCAGCAGGCCCGGGACTGATATCTTCTATGGCTACACCTTC.

This chain uses TRBV10-3 with TRBJ1-2, with TRBD1 identical over 7 bases. Germline V gene lookup returns CDR1 ENHRY and CDR2 SYGVKD. The CDR3 length is 15 residues. The V and J ends lost 4 bases and 7 bases, in that order; junction bases with no gene match: 12. This CDR3 is CAISGSSRGQGGYTF. The CDR3, as DNA: TGTGCCATCAGTGGTTCCTCGAGGGGGCAGGGTGGCTACACCTTC.

The chain combines TRBV4-1 with TRBJ2-1; the match to TRBD2 covers 7 bases. Germline loops: CDR1 MGHRA, CDR2 YSYEKL. J was trimmed by 6 bases and V by 0 bases; bases with no gene match: 8. CDR3 length equals 16 residues. The CDR3 bases are TGCGCCAGCAGCCAAGATCCCGCGGGAGCGATCAATGAGCAGTTCTTC. This translates into CASSQDPAGAINEQFF.

This chain connects TRBV7-6 to TRBJ2-5; D is unclear. The CDR3 is 15 amino acids. CDR1 and CDR2 from the germline V gene are SGHVS and FNYEAQ. The V end was cut by 1 base, the J end by 5 bases, with 14 bases between. The CDR3 DNA reads as TGTGCCAGCAGCTTAGGTGGACCTGCCCGGGAGACCCAGTACTTC. Its translation is CASSLGGPARETQYF.

The chain employs TRBV12-5 and TRBJ1-1; 7 bases agree with TRBD1. V dropped 5 bases and J dropped 2; count of bases not matched to a gene: 5. Germline V gives CDR1 LGHNT, CDR2 FRNRAP. The CDR3 sequence is 14 residues long. DNA of the CDR3: TGTGCTAGTGGTCTCGGGACAGATAACACTGAAGCTTTCTTT. Translation: CASGLGTDNTEAFF.

This chain uses TRBV6-4 with TRBJ1-5; D not resolved. The CDR3 has 13 residues. From germline, CDR1 is MRHNA and CDR2 SNTAGT. Trimming left V 4 bases short and J 2 bases short, with 6 bases between. CDR3 nucleotide sequence: TGTGCCAGCAGTGTCAATCGCAATCAGCCCCAGCATTTT. Translation: CASSVNRNQPQHF.

This clone was seen once. The chain employs TRBV27 and TRBJ1-2; D is ambiguous. This CDR3 contains 11 residues. Germline V CDR1 and CDR2: MNHEY, SMNVEV (reference sequence). V was clipped by 5 bases and J by 3 bases, with 4 bases between them. CDR3 in DNA: TGTGCCAGCAGTGACCACTATGGCTACACCTTC. It is translated as CASSDHYGYTF.

This clone was seen a single time. In nucleotides, the CDR3 is TGTGCCAGCAGCTCTATTCGCTACGAGCAGTACTTC. Residues: CASSSIRYEQYF. The chain uses TRBV7-2 and TRBJ2-7; D is undetermined. The CDR3 consists of 12 residues. From germline, CDR1 is SGHTA and CDR2 FQGNSA. Trimming left V 4 bases short and J 3 bases short, with 7 bases between.

The chain is built from TRBV19 and TRBJ2-3; the D is unclear. V was trimmed by 3 bases and J by 1 base, leaving 8 bases between them. The CDR3 sequence is 14 residues long. CDR1 is LNHDA and CDR2 is SQIVND in the germline V gene (reference sequence). The CDR3 is CASSIIGGTDTQYF. For the CDR3, the DNA is TGTGCCAGTAGTATTATTGGGGGCACAGATACGCAGTATTTT.

The chain recombines TRBV19 with TRBJ2-3, with D perhaps assigned TRBD1 or TRBD2 (6 bases each). Per germline, CDR1 LNHDA and CDR2 SQIVND (reference sequence). Trimming left V 9 bases short and J 6 bases short, with 19 bases between. The CDR3 consists of 14 residues. In nucleotides, the CDR3 is TGTGCCAGCCGGGACTCTGCAGGGGTGGATACGCAGTATTTT. Its protein is CASRDSAGVDTQYF.

V gene TRBV5-1 combines with J gene TRBJ2-5, with 7 bases fitting TRBD2. Germline V gene sequence: CDR1 SGHRS, CDR2 YFSETQ. V shed 4 bases, J shed 12 bases, and the junction held 6 bases outside the gene matches. The CDR3 sequence is 11 residues long. The CDR3 nucleotides are TGCGCCAGCAGCCCAAGCGGGATTAAGTACTTC. This codes for CASSPSGIKYF. Combining the CDR3 with reference TRBV5-1 and TRBJ2-5 gives the whole variable domain KAGVTQTPRYLIKTRGQQVTLSCSPISGHRSVSWYQQTPGQGLQFLFEYFSETQRNKGNFPGRFSGRQFSNSRSEMNVSTLELGDSALYLCASSPSGIKYFGPGTRLLVL.

The chain couples TRBV10-3 to TRBJ1-4; perhaps TRBD1 as D (6 bases). Germline loops: CDR1 ENHRY, CDR2 SYGVKD. V dropped 2 bases and J dropped 8 bases, with 15 bases sitting between them. The length of the CDR3 is 15 residues. The CDR3, as DNA: TGTGCCATCAGTGAGCGGCAGGGGACGGAGGAAAAACTGTTTTTT. It specifies CAISERQGTEEKLFF.

This clone showed up just once. This chain uses TRBV5-6 with TRBJ2-1, with TRBD1 identical over 11 bases. CDR1 and CDR2 (germline): SGHDT, YYEEEE. CDR3 length: 15 amino acids. The trim removed 3 bases at V and 6 bases at J, leaving 5 bases unmatched. CDR3 residues: CASSSGQGEGNEQFF. CDR3 coding DNA: TGTGCCAGCAGCTCGGGACAGGGGGAGGGCAATGAGCAGTTCTTC.

V is TRBV15 and J is TRBJ1-5; D might be TRBD1 (5 bases). The CDR3 is 14 amino acids. The V gene's germline CDR1 is LNHNV and CDR2 YYDKDF (reference sequence). Deletions cut 7 bases from V and 3 bases from J, with 13 bases between. The CDR3 sequence is CATNSRGFNQPQHF. CDR3 bases: TGTGCCACCAACTCGAGGGGCTTCAATCAGCCCCAGCATTTT.

This clone came up once. V and J are TRBV5-4 and TRBJ1-2, with TRBD1 matching 7 bases. CDR1 and CDR2 from the germline V gene are SGHNT and YYREEE (reference sequence). CDR3 length: 14 amino acids. V lost 2 bases and J lost 0; bases outside the gene matches: 1. CDR3 sequence: CASSLQGSNYGYTF. CDR3 bases: TGTGCCAGCAGCTTACAGGGGTCTAACTATGGCTACACCTTC.

The rearrangement joins TRBV21-1 to TRBJ2-7; the table assigns TRBD1, which was not confirmed against the DNA. TRBV21-1 is tagged as a pseudogene. There are 16 residues in the CDR3. CDR3 nucleotide sequence: TGTGCCAGCAGCCACACGACAGGCACATCCTCCTACGAGCAGTACTTC. Its protein product is CASSHTTGTSSYEQYF.